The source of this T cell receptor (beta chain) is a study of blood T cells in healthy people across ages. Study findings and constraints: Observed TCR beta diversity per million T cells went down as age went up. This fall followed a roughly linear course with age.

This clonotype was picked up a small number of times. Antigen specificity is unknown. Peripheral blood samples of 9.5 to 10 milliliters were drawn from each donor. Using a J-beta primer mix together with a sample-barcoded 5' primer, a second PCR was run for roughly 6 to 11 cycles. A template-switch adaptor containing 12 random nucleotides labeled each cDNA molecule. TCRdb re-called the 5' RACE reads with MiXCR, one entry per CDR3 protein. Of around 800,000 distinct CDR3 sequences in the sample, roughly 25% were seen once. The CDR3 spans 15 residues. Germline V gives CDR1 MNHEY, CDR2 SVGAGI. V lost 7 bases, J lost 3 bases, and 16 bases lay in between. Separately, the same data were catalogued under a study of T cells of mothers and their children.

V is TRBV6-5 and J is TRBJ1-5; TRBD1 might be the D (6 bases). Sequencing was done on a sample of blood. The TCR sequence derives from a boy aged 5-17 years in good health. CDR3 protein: CASKQIQGYNQPQHF. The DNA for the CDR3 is TGTGCCAGCAAACAGATACAGGGTTACAATCAGCCCCAGCATTTT.